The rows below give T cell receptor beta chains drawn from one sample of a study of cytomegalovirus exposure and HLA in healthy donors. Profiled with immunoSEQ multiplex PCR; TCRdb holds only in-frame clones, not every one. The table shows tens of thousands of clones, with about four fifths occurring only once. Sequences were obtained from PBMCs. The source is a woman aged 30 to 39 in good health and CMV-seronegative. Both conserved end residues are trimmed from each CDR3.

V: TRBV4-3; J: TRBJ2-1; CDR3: ASSPVRSSYNEQF
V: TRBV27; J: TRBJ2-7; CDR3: AAGTGEYEQY
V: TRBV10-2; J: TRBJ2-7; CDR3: ASRYTLGDNYEQY
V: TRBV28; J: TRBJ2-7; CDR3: ASTQSGGGSYEQY
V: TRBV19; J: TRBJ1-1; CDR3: ASSIRAGQSTEAF
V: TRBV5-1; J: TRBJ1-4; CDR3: ASSSQSATNEKLF
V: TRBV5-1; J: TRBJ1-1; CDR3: ASSLGPGGAF
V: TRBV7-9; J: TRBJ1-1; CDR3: ASSSDKFSLWNTEAF
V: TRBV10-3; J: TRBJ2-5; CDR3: AISDLTGARGTQY
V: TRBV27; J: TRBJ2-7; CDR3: ASSYSLAGGGEQY
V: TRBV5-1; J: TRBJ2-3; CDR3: ASSLGLSSTDTQY
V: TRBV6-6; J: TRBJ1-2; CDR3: ASEGTRGYT
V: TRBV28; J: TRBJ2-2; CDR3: ASSFLNTGELF
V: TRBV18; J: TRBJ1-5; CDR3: ASSPTDAGVGKQPQH
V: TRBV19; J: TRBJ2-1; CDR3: ASSFPPGQVSSYNEQF
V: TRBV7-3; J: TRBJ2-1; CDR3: ASSSPGLAGGPYNEQF
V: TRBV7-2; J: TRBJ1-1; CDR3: ASSLAVSNTEAF
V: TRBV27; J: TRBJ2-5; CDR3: ASSKREGKTQY
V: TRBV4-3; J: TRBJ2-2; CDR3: ASSQDSVGELF
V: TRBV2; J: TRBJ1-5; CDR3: ASSEGQINQPQH
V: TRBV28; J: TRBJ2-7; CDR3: ASSFRARGNEQY
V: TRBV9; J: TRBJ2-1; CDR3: ASSPTGDSYNEQF